These T cell receptor beta chains were read from a single sample in a study of sequential checkpoint blockade in melanoma. The method was immunoSEQ multiplex PCR; TCRdb's version includes in-frame clones alone and lacks a portion of them. The sample has more than 6,500 clones; approximately 30% are singletons. This material consisted of tumor tissue (inferred from file names), taken from a patient given nivolumab and ipilimumab in sequence. The receptors were sampled from a human donor with melanoma. CDR3s include the opening cysteine and the closing phenylalanine or tryptophan.

V	J	CDR3
TRBV30	TRBJ2-7	CAWGGGSGEQYF
TRBV6-8	TRBJ1-1	CASRPGGVTEAFF
TRBV30	TRBJ1-6	CAWGTSYNSPLHF
TRBV11-3	TRBJ2-3	CASSWVGLDTDTQYF
TRBV6-8	TRBJ2-7	CASSYSGTGIPRYEQYF
TRBV11-3	TRBJ2-2	CASITPMSGLVPNTGELFF
TRBV5-1	TRBJ2-1	CASSLAMGSPGDEQFF
TRBV19	TRBJ2-3	CASSRAADTQYF
TRBV7-6	TRBJ2-3	CASSLRDSRTDTQYF
TRBV19	TRBJ2-1	CASMAGNYNEQFF
TRBV18	TRBJ1-5	CASSSNTGASNQPQHF
TRBV19	TRBJ1-5	CASTSGEGNNQPQHF
TRBV25-1	TRBJ1-1	CASRRGTQEAFF
TRBV11-3	TRBJ2-2	CASIPGGGGADTGELFF
TRBV6-8	TRBJ2-3	CASRPTQGSTDTQYF
TRBV11-3	TRBJ2-5	CASSLGQGAQETQYF
TRBV5-1	TRBJ1-1	CASSPMTGVDTEAFF
TRBV30	TRBJ2-2	CAWRARGTGELFF
TRBV30	TRBJ2-4	CAWSVGWAKNIQYF
TRBV11-3	TRBJ2-2	CASSLSSGTKYTGELFF
TRBV9	TRBJ2-1	CASSRLAGYNEQFF
TRBV6-8	TRBJ1-1	CASTGPRTAEAFF
TRBV2	TRBJ2-2	CASGGPGQENTGELFF
TRBV9	TRBJ1-1	CASSWPWNTEAFF
TRBV4-1	TRBJ1-2	CASSQGGTGTYGYTF
TRBV19	TRBJ2-3	CASSGTRGDTQYF
TRBV18	TRBJ1-4	CASSFGATNEKLFF
TRBV11-3	TRBJ2-7	CASSSPGLAYYEQYF
TRBV11-3	TRBJ1-2	CASSSTARIDSVGYTF
TRBV30	TRBJ2-2	CAWRRLAASGELFF
TRBV5-1	TRBJ2-2	CASSPMGQNTGELFF
TRBV15	TRBJ2-7	CATSRDRGPYEQYF
TRBV6-8	TRBJ2-7	CASRDKNDYEQYF
TRBV30	TRBJ1-4	CAWSVQGRGKLFF
TRBV11-3	TRBJ2-5	CASSFRGGAETQYF
TRBV6-8	TRBJ1-1	CAGRGDLPPNTEAFF
TRBV11-3	TRBJ2-7	CASTLQASGWDEQYF
TRBV18	TRBJ2-7	CATTGGDYEQYF
TRBV18	TRBJ2-3	CASSPPAGTDTQYF
TRBV6-8	TRBJ2-5	CAISISGVGETQYF
TRBV11-3	TRBJ1-2	CASSLDLTVYGYTF